These 24 T cell receptor beta chains came from one sample sequenced in a study of control samples from healthy donors and cancer patients. Produced via immunoSEQ multiplex PCR; TCRdb's table is partial and in-frame only. The sample yields 120,000 to 150,000 clones, about nine tenths seen once. The sequenced material came from blood. These receptors were taken from a man in his thirties or forties in good health.

CDR3 loop: CASSEIRAVLETQYF. The CDR3 nucleotides are TGTGCCAGCAGTGAAATTAGGGCGGTGTTAGAGACCCAGTACTTC. The chain has TRBV6-1 and TRBJ2-5; no clear D gene. Between the trimmed V and J ends, which lost 2 bases and 4 bases, there was a span of 14 bases. This CDR3 comprises 15 residues. In germline, CDR1 is MNHNS, CDR2 SASEGT.

This chain joins TRBV11-1 and TRBJ2-5, with 14 positions matching TRBD2. Germline CDR1 reads SGHAT; CDR2 reads FQDESV (reference sequence). The CDR3 sequence is 16 residues long. V lost 1 base and J lost 5; bases outside the gene matches: 3. This chain's CDR3 is CASSLGTSGRFETQYF. CDR3 bases: TGTGCCAGCAGCTTAGGGACTAGCGGGAGGTTTGAGACCCAGTACTTC.

This chain joins TRBV7-8 and TRBJ1-3; D remains ambiguous. V lost 3 bases, J lost 1 base, and 4 bases lay in between. The CDR3 loop spans 13 amino acids. CDR1 SGHVS and CDR2 FQNEAQ come from the germline V gene. CDR3 region: CASSFASGNTIYF. In nucleotides, the CDR3 is TGTGCCAGCAGCTTCGCGTCTGGAAACACCATATATTTT.

V usage is TRBV9 and J usage is TRBJ2-3; maybe TRBD2 (6 bases). Trimming removed 0 bases at V and 1 base at J, with 18 bases between. The CDR3 runs to 18 residues. CDR1 and CDR2 from the germline V gene are SGDLS and YYNGEE. DNA for the CDR3: TGTGCCAGCAGCGTAGGAGTCGGGGGTAGCGGAGGCACAGATACGCAGTATTTT. This encodes CASSVGVGGSGGTDTQYF.

The CDR3 loop is CASSEGGGRPVGEQYF. CDR3 DNA: TGTGCCAGCAGCGAGGGAGGCGGGAGACCCGTAGGGGAGCAGTACTTC. This sequence joins TRBV9 and TRBJ2-7; 7 bases match TRBD2. The germline gives CDR1 SGDLS, CDR2 YYNGEE. J gave up 7 bases and V 3 bases, and 16 bases lay outside the gene matches. The CDR3 has 16 residues.

The chain is built from TRBV19 and TRBJ2-7; possibly TRBD2 for D (6 bases). This CDR3 contains 13 residues. Germline lookup yields CDR1 LNHDA and CDR2 SQIVND (reference sequence). The ends were cut back, 9 bases at V and 7 bases at J, with 19 bases in the middle. The CDR3 here is CARYGDFLREQYF. The CDR3 nucleotides read TGTGCCAGGTATGGGGACTTTCTACGGGAGCAGTACTTC. The full variable domain, with the rest looked up from reference TRBV19 and TRBJ2-7, is DGGITQSPKYLFRKEGQNVTLSCEQNLNHDAMYWYRQDPGQGLRLIYYSQIVNDFQKGDIAEGYSVSREKKESFPLTVTSAQKNPTAFYLCARYGDFLREQYFGPGTRLTVT.

The chain employs TRBV11-3 and TRBJ2-1; 10 bases match TRBD2. CDR1 and CDR2 (germline): SGHNT, YENEEA. The length of the CDR3 is 16 residues. The ends lost 7 bases at V and 6 bases at J; junction bases unmatched: 12. The CDR3 region has the DNA TGTGCCAGCACCATAGCAGCGGGAGGGCCGCGCAATGAGCAGTTCTTC. Encoded protein: CASTIAAGGPRNEQFF.

This chain connects TRBV2 to TRBJ1-6; D not resolved. V lost 3 bases and J lost 9, with 9 bases in between. Germline V gene lookup returns CDR1 SNHLY and CDR2 FYNNEI. The CDR3 loop spans 13 amino acids. The CDR3 loop is CASSDGPISPLHF. The CDR3 bases are TGTGCCAGCAGTGACGGCCCAATTTCACCCCTCCACTTT.

This sequence joins TRBV15 and TRBJ2-3, with a tentative D call TRBD2 (6 bases). CDR1 and CDR2 from the germline V gene are LNHNV and YYDKDF (reference sequence). This CDR3 is 18 amino acids long. Trimming shortened V by 3 bases and J by 0 bases, and 19 bases separated the two germline ends. The chain's CDR3 is CATSRELAGTASTDTQYF. The CDR3, as DNA: TGTGCCACCAGCAGGGAGTTGGCCGGGACTGCGAGCACAGATACGCAGTATTTT.

The V and J genes are TRBV5-6 and TRBJ1-1, with D possibly being TRBD1 (5 bases). V was clipped by 0 bases and J by 6 bases, with 9 bases between them. The germline V gene has CDR1 SGHDT and CDR2 YYEEEE. The CDR3 length is 13 residues. In DNA form, the CDR3 reads TGTGCCAGCAGCTTGGGACAGCCAGCTGAAGCTTTCTTT. It yields the protein CASSLGQPAEAFF.

The gene calls are TRBV27 and TRBJ2-1; D gene ambiguous. V shed 8 bases and J shed 0 bases, with 8 bases lying between them. This CDR3 has 13 residues. Germline CDR1 is MNHEY and CDR2 is SMNVEV (reference sequence). The CDR3, as DNA: TGTGCCAGCCAGGCTAGCTCCTACAATGAGCAGTTCTTC. This translates into CASQASSYNEQFF.

Concerning this clone itself: Within the sample, other DNA sequences also encode this same CDR3. CDR3 DNA sequence: TGTGCCAGCAGTGACGGTCAGGGGGGTCGGGGCTACACCTTC. It translates to CASSDGQGGRGYTF. The chain is built from TRBV6-4 and TRBJ1-2; 7 bases agree with TRBD1. The J segment lost 8 bases and the V segment lost 2 bases, leaving 8 bases of the junction unmatched. Germline CDR1 is MRHNA and CDR2 is SNTAGT. The length of the CDR3 is 14 residues.

The genes are TRBV6-5 and TRBJ1-4, with TRBD1 as a possible D gene (5 bases). Germline assignment: CDR1 MNHEY and CDR2 SVGAGI. This CDR3 comprises 14 residues. Trimming shortened V by 2 bases and J by 7 bases, and 11 bases separated the two germline ends. DNA of the CDR3: TGTGCCAGCAGTTACGATAGGGGAGGTGAAAAACTGTTTTTT. It translates to CASSYDRGGEKLFF.

The rearrangement uses TRBV7-9 and TRBJ1-5; D remains ambiguous. Germline CDR1 SEHNR, CDR2 FQNEAQ (reference sequence). Trimming left V 1 base short and J 11 bases short, with 9 bases between. The CDR3 contains 12 residues. The CDR3 loop is CASSLGTSAQHF. The DNA of the CDR3 is TGTGCCAGCAGCTTAGGCACCTCGGCCCAGCATTTT.

The rearrangement joins TRBV13 to TRBJ2-3, with TRBD2 identical over 11 bases. The CDR3 consists of 16 residues. After removal of 5 bases from V and 3 bases from J, the junction contained 7 bases not matched to a gene. Germline V gene sequence: CDR1 PRHDT, CDR2 FYEKMQ (reference sequence). The DNA of the CDR3 is TGTGCCAGCAGCCCAACTAGCGGGAGTTGGACAGATACGCAGTATTTT. Translation gives CASSPTSGSWTDTQYF.

In DNA, the CDR3 is TGCGCCAGCAGACGCGGGACAGATAGTGCCTACGAGCAGTACTTC. Its protein is CASRRGTDSAYEQYF. This sequence joins TRBV5-1 and TRBJ2-7, with a tentative D call TRBD1 (7 bases). This CDR3 comprises 15 residues. The V end lost 5 bases, the J end lost 2 bases, and 17 bases lay between the germline ends. Per germline, CDR1 SGHRS and CDR2 YFSETQ.

The V gene is TRBV11-1, the J gene TRBJ2-3, with a weak D call TRBD1 (5 bases). Per germline, CDR1 SGHAT and CDR2 FQDESV (reference sequence). The CDR3 has 16 residues. V lost 5 bases to trimming and J lost 2 bases, with 17 bases between them. In DNA, the CDR3 is TGTGCCAGCAGCATGATAGGGGCCAAGGACACAGATACGCAGTATTTT. Its protein is CASSMIGAKDTDTQYF.

This clone appeared once. The chain uses TRBV4-3 and TRBJ2-1; 8 bases match TRBD1. Germline trimming cut 4 bases from V and 10 bases from J; bases unmatched to any gene: 12. The CDR3 contains 15 residues. The V gene's germline CDR1 is LGHNA and CDR2 YSLEER. For the CDR3, the DNA is TGCGCCAGCAGCCCCCGACAGGGGCTCCCATTGGAGCAGTTCTTC. Translated, it gives CASSPRQGLPLEQFF.

The chain uses TRBV6-2 or TRBV6-3 and TRBJ1-3, with 7 bases lining up with TRBD1. Germline-derived CDR1 and CDR2 are MNHEY and SVGEGT. This CDR3 contains 18 residues. Unmatched junction bases numbered 15, after V lost 5 bases and J lost 2 bases. The CDR3 nucleotides are TGTGCCAGCAGTCACCTAGGGCGTCGGACAGGACCTGGAAACACCATATATTTT. Its translation: CASSHLGRRTGPGNTIYF.

CDR3 loop: CASSHQGLAGSYEQYF. In DNA form, the CDR3 reads TGTGCCAGCAGCCACCAAGGACTAGCGGGTTCCTACGAGCAGTACTTC. The chain uses TRBV3-1 (or the pseudogene TRBV3-2) and TRBJ2-7, with 11 positions matching TRBD2. The CDR3 has 16 residues. In germline, CDR1 is LGHDT, CDR2 YNNKEL (reference sequence). The J segment lost 1 base and the V segment lost 3 bases, leaving 5 bases of the junction unmatched.

The gene calls are TRBV2 and TRBJ1-6, with D possibly being TRBD1 (5 bases). V lost 2 bases and J lost 7, with 12 bases in between. The CDR3 runs to 15 residues. Looked up from germline, CDR1 is SNHLY and CDR2 is FYNNEI. CDR3 DNA: TGTGCCAGCAGTGAACGAGGGGCCGAAAATTCACCCCTCCACTTT. Protein product: CASSERGAENSPLHF.

This clone was counted a few times. J is TRBJ1-1 and V is TRBV25-1, with 8 bases matching TRBD1. V gave up 8 bases and J gave up 1 base; unmatched junction bases: 3. Germline V gene sequence: CDR1 MGHDK, CDR2 SYGVNS. CDR3 length equals 13 residues. CDR3 DNA sequence: TGTGCCAGCGACAGGGGAGGGAACACTGAAGCTTTCTTT. Translating it yields CASDRGGNTEAFF.

The genes are TRBV4-1 and TRBJ2-3, with D possibly TRBD1 on 6 matching bases. CDR1 and CDR2 (germline): MGHRA, YSYEKL. This CDR3 comprises 14 residues. Trimming stripped 1 base from V and 4 bases from J, with 9 bases between. The CDR3: CASSQGGRADTQYF. DNA of the CDR3: TGCGCCAGCAGCCAAGGGGGGCGGGCAGATACGCAGTATTTT.

This clone was counted only a few times. The rearrangement links TRBV11-3 to TRBJ1-2; 9 bases line up with TRBD1. The germline gives CDR1 SGHNT, CDR2 YENEEA. CDR3 length: 16 amino acids. Trimming at V came to 5 bases and at J to 4 bases, leaving 11 bases not matched to a gene. CDR3 in amino acids: CASSHHRTGVFYGYTF. The CDR3 DNA follows: TGTGCCAGCAGCCACCATCGGACAGGGGTCTTCTATGGCTACACCTTC.